This is a list of T cell receptor beta chains from one sample in a study of blood T cell repertoires in COVID-19. Only in-frame clones appear in the TCRdb table, and some are missing; sequencing was by immunoSEQ multiplex PCR. This sample has roughly 290,000 clones, with around 89% found just once. The sequenced sample was peripheral blood. All receptors come from a man between 25 and 39 years old with acute or convalescent COVID-19. CDR3s include the opening cysteine and the closing phenylalanine or tryptophan.

CAWAPGQRFGEQYF | TRBJ2-7 | TRBV30 | 14
CASSLDSTEAFF | TRBJ1-1 | TRBV7-8 | 12
CASSLTGVGQPQHF | TRBJ1-5 | TRBV7-3 | 14
CASSVAKAGGTDTQYF | TRBJ2-3 | TRBV9 | 16
CASSQASYEQYF | TRBJ2-7 | TRBV3-1/TRBV3-2 | 12
CASSDKGVPHEQYF | TRBJ2-7 | TRBV6-1 | 14
CASSDDRAYQPQHF | TRBJ1-5 | TRBV9 | 14
CSVDLTGAYGYTF | TRBJ1-2 | TRBV29-1 | 13
CASSRPGQGEAFF | TRBJ1-1 | TRBV5-5 | 13
CASSPQGSYNSPLHF | TRBJ1-6 | TRBV7-3 | 15